This T cell receptor (beta chain) was captured by sequencing in a study of blood T cell repertoires in COVID-19. Overall study context: The United States, Italy and Spain were the sources of the acute and convalescent COVID-19 samples.

Libraries were prepared by immunoSEQ multiplex PCR; TCRdb keeps only in-frame clonotypes and omits some of them. The sample shows a few hundred thousand clones, roughly 85% of them seen only once. Between the trimmed V and J ends, which lost 6 bases and 0 bases, there was a span of 24 bases. Germline V gives CDR1 LNHDA, CDR2 SQIVND (reference sequence). The CDR3 is 19 amino acids. Material for sequencing was peripheral blood. J is TRBJ2-1 and V is TRBV19; TRBD1 might be the D (6 bases). The clonotype was recovered from a human donor in a cohort sampled during active COVID-19. The CDR3 nucleotides read TGTGCCAGTAGAATTCGGGGACAAGGGATTATGAGCTCCTACAATGAGCAGTTCTTC. Protein sequence: CASRIRGQGIMSSYNEQFF.